This T cell receptor beta chain was found in a study of cytomegalovirus exposure and HLA in healthy donors. Participants comprised healthy donors of bone marrow. To note about this clone: What it binds is not known.

This PCR relied on a set of 60 Vbeta primers and 13 Jbeta primers. Repertoires were generated with immunoSEQ multiplex PCR, while TCRdb's copy carries only in-frame clones and drops some. Here the sample spans around 180,000 clones, about 78% being singletons. Germline-derived CDR1 and CDR2 are MGHRA and YSYEKL. The CDR3 is made up of 16 amino acids. V lost 2 bases, J lost 4 bases, and 17 bases lay in between. Points from the study as a whole: Reportedly, HLA-A and HLA-B alleles of most subjects were accurately predicted from TCR beta.

The sequence came from a man between 40 and 49 years old in good health and CMV-seronegative. The rearrangement links TRBV4-1 to TRBJ1-2; D perhaps matches TRBD1 (5 bases). Sequenced input: PBMCs. The CDR3 loop reads CASSQLSVNGGYGYTF. The CDR3, as DNA: TGCGCCAGCAGCCAACTGTCAGTGAACGGGGGCTATGGCTACACCTTC.